This TCR beta chain emerged from a study of radiotherapy plus CTLA-4 blockade in lung cancer. At the level of the study: For approximately 19% of patients, objective responses occurred, and about 33% had disease control.

Libraries were prepared by immunoSEQ multiplex PCR; TCRdb keeps only in-frame clonotypes and omits some of them. The table has about 85,000 clones, 70% to 90% seen once. This CDR3 is built from 16 residues. The germline V and J ends were trimmed by 0 bases and 2 bases, with 11 bases remaining between them. Germline CDR1 and CDR2: SEHNR and FQNEAQ (reference sequence). General study findings and limits: Interferon-beta and early blood T cell clone dynamics reportedly predicted response best. Expansion of tumor-derived TCR clones was observed in blood after radiotherapy plus ipilimumab.

This clone was picked up a small number of times. Its specificity is not known. The study gave focal radiation plus ipilimumab CTLA-4 blockade to patients with chemo-refractory metastatic non-small-cell lung cancer. Sequencing was performed on peripheral blood, taken from a patient treated with radiotherapy plus ipilimumab. The chain joins TRBV7-9 to TRBJ1-5; D is perhaps TRBD1 (6 bases). The TCR originated in a human donor with non-small cell lung cancer who had a partial response to radiotherapy plus ipilimumab. CDR3 loop: CASSLATGWGNQPQHF. CDR3 DNA sequence: TGTGCCAGCAGCTTAGCGACAGGCTGGGGCAATCAGCCCCAGCATTTT.